This T cell receptor (beta chain) was observed in a study of cytomegalovirus exposure and HLA in healthy donors. The PCR made use of 60 Vbeta and 13 Jbeta primers. TCRdb's copy holds only in-frame clones and misses some; the assay was immunoSEQ multiplex PCR. The table lists 100,000 to 150,000 clones, roughly 80% of them singletons. V was cut by 3 bases and J by 0 bases, with 5 bases left in between. The germline CDR1 and CDR2 sequences are LNHDA and SQIVND (reference sequence). CDR3 length equals 13 residues. The sequence was collected from a woman aged 40 to 50 in good health and CMV-seronegative. This rearrangement joins TRBV19 to TRBJ1-2; the D is unclear. Sequencing was done on a sample of PBMCs. In DNA form, the CDR3 reads TGTGCCAGTAGTATTGTAGCTAACTATGGCTACACCTTC. Residues: CASSIVANYGYTF.